These 8 T cell receptor beta chains were all obtained from the same sample, sequenced in a study of Ad26.COV2.S vaccination and SARS-CoV-2 variants. Data came from immunoSEQ multiplex PCR; TCRdb stores just in-frame clones and leaves some out. The sample records 200,000 to 300,000 clones, around 89% being singletons. The treatment is: some 20 received Ad26.COV2.S at low or high dose, single or two shots; a few received placebo; per-sample allocation not given. Sampling was performed 63 days after the first vaccine or placebo injection. This material consisted of peripheral blood, taken in a trial of Ad26.COV2.S vaccine versus placebo. These receptors were collected from a person aged 18 to 59 who received the Ad26.COV2.S COVID-19 vaccine or a placebo.

CDR3 residues: CASIADSYEQYF. CDR3 sequence (DNA): TGTGCCAGCATCGCGGACAGCTACGAGCAGTACTTC. The chain is built from TRBV28 and TRBJ2-7; D is perhaps TRBD1 (6 bases). This CDR3 contains 12 residues. The germline gives CDR1 MDHEN, CDR2 SYDVKM. V was cut by 7 bases and J by 3 bases, with 10 bases left in between.

The rearrangement links TRBV7-2 to TRBJ1-2; 8 bases map to TRBD1. Losses at the gene ends were 3 bases for V and 5 bases for J; bases not matched to a gene: 5. Germline loops: CDR1 SGHTA, CDR2 FQGNSA. This CDR3 contains 14 residues. The CDR3 coding sequence is TGTGCCAGCAGCTTGGATGGACAGGGTTATGGCTACACCTTC. Its protein is CASSLDGQGYGYTF.

The chain couples TRBV7-3 to TRBJ2-2, with 7 bases fitting TRBD1. V lost 4 bases to trimming and J lost 7 bases; unmatched junction nucleotides: 9. The length of the CDR3 is 15 residues. Germline lookup yields CDR1 SGHTA and CDR2 FQGTGA. The CDR3 spells CASSSLQGSGGELFF. Written as DNA, the CDR3 is TGTGCCAGCAGCTCCCTACAGGGGTCAGGCGGGGAGCTGTTTTTT.

This clone was observed a handful of times. The gene calls are TRBV27 and TRBJ1-1; TRBD1 might be the D (6 bases). CDR3 length equals 15 residues. Germline lookup yields CDR1 MNHEY and CDR2 SMNVEV (reference sequence). Trimming shortened V by 3 bases and J by 1 base, and 12 bases separated the two germline ends. CDR3 DNA: TGTGCCAGCAGTTTTCAGGGGTTGGCGAACACTGAAGCTTTCTTT. This sequence encodes CASSFQGLANTEAFF.

V is TRBV5-4 and J is TRBJ1-1, with 8 nucleotides matching TRBD1. The germline gives CDR1 SGHNT, CDR2 YYREEE (reference sequence). The junction had 5 bases not matched to a gene; V was cut back by 4 bases and J by 9 bases. The CDR3 totals 12 residues. The CDR3 bases are TGTGCCAGCAGCGGGGACAGGAGACAAGCTTTCTTT. Amino acid sequence: CASSGDRRQAFF.

In nucleotides, the CDR3 is TGTGCCTGGAGTGTGGCAGTCCACTTCCACACAGATACGCAGTATTTT. Protein product: CAWSVAVHFHTDTQYF. The chain couples TRBV30 to TRBJ2-3, with D uncertain. This CDR3 has 16 amino acids. V was pared by 0 bases and J by 2 bases, with 15 bases between. Germline CDR1 and CDR2: GTSNPN and SVGIG (reference sequence).

This clone was detected only once. The J gene is TRBJ2-3, the V gene TRBV2; TRBD2 agrees at 7 bases. Germline V gives CDR1 SNHLY, CDR2 FYNNEI. The CDR3 has 17 residues. V gave up 1 base and J gave up 3 bases; unmatched junction bases: 10. As DNA, the CDR3 is TGTGCCAGCAGTGAAGGGCTCTACCCCGGGAGGACAGATACGCAGTATTTT. The encoded protein is CASSEGLYPGRTDTQYF.

The chain carries TRBV7-2 and TRBJ2-7; TRBD2 matches at 9 bases. CDR3 length: 14 amino acids. V dropped 4 bases and J dropped 7; count of bases not matched to a gene: 8. Germline assignment: CDR1 SGHTA and CDR2 FQGNSA. CDR3 in amino acids: CASSSGLAPGEQYF. Here the CDR3 DNA reads TGTGCCAGCAGCTCAGGACTAGCGCCCGGGGAGCAGTACTTC. The full variable domain, in which reference TRBV7-2 and TRBJ2-7 provide the parts outside the CDR3, is GAGVSQSPSNKVTEKGKDVELRCDPISGHTALYWYRQSLGQGLEFLIYFQGNSAPDKSGLPSDRFSAERTGGSVSTLTIQRTQQEDSAVYLCASSSGLAPGEQYFGPGTRLTVT.